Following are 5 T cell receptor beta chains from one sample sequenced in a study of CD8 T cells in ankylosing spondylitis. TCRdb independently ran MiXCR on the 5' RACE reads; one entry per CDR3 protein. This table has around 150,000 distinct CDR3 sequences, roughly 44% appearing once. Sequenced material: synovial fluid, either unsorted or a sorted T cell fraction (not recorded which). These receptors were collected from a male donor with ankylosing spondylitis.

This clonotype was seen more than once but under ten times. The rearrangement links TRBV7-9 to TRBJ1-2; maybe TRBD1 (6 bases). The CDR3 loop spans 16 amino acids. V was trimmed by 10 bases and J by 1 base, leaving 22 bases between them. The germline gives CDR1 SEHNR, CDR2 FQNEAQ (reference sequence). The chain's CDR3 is CATRGATLIGNYGYTF. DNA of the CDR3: TGTGCCACTAGGGGGGCAACCCTGATCGGTAACTATGGCTACACCTTC.

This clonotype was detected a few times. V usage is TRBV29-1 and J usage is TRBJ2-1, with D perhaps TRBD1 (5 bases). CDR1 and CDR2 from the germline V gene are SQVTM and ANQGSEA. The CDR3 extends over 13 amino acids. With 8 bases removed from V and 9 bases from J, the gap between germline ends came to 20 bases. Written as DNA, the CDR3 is TGCAGCTCAACTCCAGACAGCACGTTTGAGCAGTTCTTC. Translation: CSSTPDSTFEQFF.

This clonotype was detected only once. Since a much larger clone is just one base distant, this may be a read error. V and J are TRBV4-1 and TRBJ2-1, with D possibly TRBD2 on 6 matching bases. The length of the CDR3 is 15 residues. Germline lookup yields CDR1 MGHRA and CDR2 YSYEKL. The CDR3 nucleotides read TGCGCCAGCAGCCCGAAGACCGGGACTTACAATGAGCAGTTGTTC. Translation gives CASSPKTGTYNEQLF.

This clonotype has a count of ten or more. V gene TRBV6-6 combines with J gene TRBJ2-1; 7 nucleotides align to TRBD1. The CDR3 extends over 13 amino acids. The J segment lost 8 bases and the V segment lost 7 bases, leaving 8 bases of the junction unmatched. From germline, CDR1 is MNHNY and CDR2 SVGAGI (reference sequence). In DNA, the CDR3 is TGTGCCAGCACCGACAGGGCTGGGGATGAGCAGTTCTTC. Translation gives CASTDRAGDEQFF.

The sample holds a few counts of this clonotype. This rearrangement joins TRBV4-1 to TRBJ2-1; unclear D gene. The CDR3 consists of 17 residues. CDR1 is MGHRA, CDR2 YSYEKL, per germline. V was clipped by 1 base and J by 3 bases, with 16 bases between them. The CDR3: CASSQGAFASHYNEQFF. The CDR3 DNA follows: TGCGCCAGCAGCCAAGGAGCCTTCGCTAGTCACTACAATGAGCAGTTCTTC.